Listed here are 4 T cell receptor beta chains from one sample, sequenced in a study of CD8 T cells in ankylosing spondylitis. MiXCR, applied by TCRdb to the 5' RACE reads, yields one record per CDR3 protein. The table includes 150,000 to 200,000 distinct CDR3 sequences, more than 9% detected once. The sample consisted of blood, either unsorted or a sorted T cell fraction (not recorded which). The receptors shown here come from a male donor with ankylosing spondylitis or in good health (not recorded which).

This clonotype appeared a few times. This chain links TRBV25-1 with TRBJ1-1; D is uncertain. CDR1 is MGHDK, CDR2 SYGVNS, per germline. V was clipped by 7 bases and J by 0 bases, with 12 bases between them. The CDR3 runs 14 residues. CDR3 in DNA: TGTGCCAGCACCCGTACCGGGTTGAACACTGAAGCTTTCTTT. It codes for CASTRTGLNTEAFF.

The table lists this clonotype with many counts. V is TRBV20-1 and J is TRBJ2-1; D remains ambiguous. V dropped 3 bases and J dropped 7 bases, with 16 bases sitting between them. The CDR3 covers 14 residues. CDR1 DFQATT and CDR2 SNEGSKA come from the germline V gene (reference sequence). The CDR3: CSASFVGVGNEQFF. CDR3 DNA sequence: TGCAGTGCTAGTTTTGTCGGAGTCGGAAATGAGCAGTTCTTC.

This clonotype was recorded at least ten times. The chain links TRBV4-1 to TRBJ2-1, with TRBD2 matching 10 bases. The germline V gene encodes CDR1 MGHRA and CDR2 YSYEKL. The CDR3 extends over 15 amino acids. V gave up 5 bases and J gave up 3 bases; unmatched junction bases: 4. The DNA for the CDR3 is TGCGCCAGCAGCTTCCTAGCGGGAGTCTACAATGAGCAGTTCTTC. Translating it yields CASSFLAGVYNEQFF.

This chain uses TRBV5-1 with TRBJ1-1; maybe TRBD1 (5 bases). V shed 7 bases and J shed 0 bases, with 16 bases lying between them. Germline lookup yields CDR1 SGHRS and CDR2 YFSETQ. This CDR3 has 15 amino acids. For the CDR3, the DNA is TGCGCCAGCCCGCTGACCGGGGCATTGAACACTGAAGCTTTCTTT. The encoded protein is CASPLTGALNTEAFF.